A selection of T cell receptor beta chains follows, all from one sample in a study of T-cell reconstitution after alpha-beta-depleted transplantation in children. TCRdb processed the PCR reads anew with MiXCR; each CDR3 protein has one entry. Here the sample spans 800,000 to 1,000,000 distinct CDR3 sequences, about 29% being singletons. Material: PBMCs, mostly from graft donor cells, obtained 360 days after TCRalphabeta/CD19-depleted stem cell transplant. These receptors came from a boy less than two years old who had a stem cell transplant for SCID, so the T cells may come from the graft donor. The CDR3 runs from the conserved cysteine through the conserved F or W. A D gene is named only where the DNA matches it firmly. Size is stated for part of the rows, as once, few or many counts, or as a class when the clone is expanded.

TRBV29-1	many	NA	TRBJ2-1	CSVGKGGISYNEQFF	TGCAGCGTTGGTAAGGGCGGGATCTCCTACAATGAGCAGTTCTTC
TRBV29-1	few	NA	TRBJ2-3	CSVVGNWQADTQYF	TGCAGCGTCGTTGGCAACTGGCAGGCAGATACGCAGTATTTT
TRBV20-1	NA	NA	TRBJ2-5	CSAGSVQETQYF	TGCAGTGCCGGCAGTGTACAAGAGACCCAGTACTTC
TRBV6-1	few	NA	TRBJ2-1	CASNLAVGDNEQFF	TGTGCCAGCAACCTCGCAGTTGGTGATAATGAGCAGTTCTTC
TRBV6-5	NA	TRBD1	TRBJ1-1	CASSYEWTGGTTEAFF	TGTGCCAGCAGTTACGAGTGGACAGGGGGTACCACTGAAGCTTTCTTT
TRBV5-1	NA	TRBD1	TRBJ2-3	CASSQTGDRLTDTQYF	TGCGCCAGCAGCCAAACTGGGGACAGACTCACAGATACGCAGTATTTT
TRBV9	NA	TRBD1	TRBJ2-5	CASSVGRVQGWETQYF	TGTGCCAGCAGCGTAGGAAGGGTACAGGGGTGGGAGACCCAGTACTTC
TRBV12-3/TRBV12-4	NA	TRBD1	TRBJ1-3	CASTSPGTVGNTIYF	TGTGCCAGCACCTCCCCGGGGACAGTTGGAAACACCATATATTTT
TRBV10-1	NA	NA	TRBJ2-1	CASSRVPGNEQFF	TGCGCCAGCAGTCGGGTGCCTGGTAATGAGCAGTTCTTC
TRBV6-1	NA	NA	TRBJ1-2	CASSEEVQAYLF	TGTGCCAGCAGTGAAGAAGTACAGGCCTATCTCTTC
TRBV11-2	few	NA	TRBJ2-3	CASSLDLKGPDTQYF	TGTGCCAGCAGCTTAGATCTGAAGGGCCCAGATACGCAGTATTTT
TRBV3-1	NA	NA	TRBJ1-1	CASSPGPRYEAFF	TGTGCCAGCAGCCCGGGACCGCGGTATGAAGCTTTCTTT
TRBV3-1	few	TRBD1	TRBJ2-5	CASSQGTGPKNTQYF	TGTGCCAGCAGCCAAGGGACAGGACCCAAGAACACCCAGTACTTC
TRBV12-3/TRBV12-4	few	NA	TRBJ2-7	CASSLARGEQYF	TGTGCCAGCAGTTTAGCCAGGGGAGAGCAGTACTTC
TRBV18	NA	TRBD2	TRBJ2-5	CASSRGGLMETQYF	TGTGCCAGCTCACGCGGGGGTCTGATGGAGACCCAGTACTTC
TRBV29-1	NA	NA	TRBJ2-3	CSVSGTSTDTQYF	TGCAGCGTTTCCGGGACTAGCACAGATACGCAGTATTTT
TRBV6-1	NA	TRBD1	TRBJ1-5	CASTKDRAPNQPQHF	TGTGCCAGCACAAAGGACAGGGCCCCCAATCAGCCCCAGCATTTT
TRBV24-1	NA	NA	TRBJ2-1	CATSGVGQKFF	TGTGCCACCAGTGGTGTAGGGCAGAAGTTCTTC
TRBV4-1	NA	NA	TRBJ2-1	CASSQEGTNSYNEQFF	TGCGCCAGCAGCCAAGAGGGCACTAACTCCTACAATGAGCAGTTCTTC
TRBV4-1	few	NA	TRBJ1-5	CASSQGLGNNQPQHF	TGCGCCAGCAGCCAAGGCTTGGGGAACAATCAGCCCCAGCATTTT
TRBV2	NA	NA	TRBJ2-6	CASRTPRGSGANVLTF	TGTGCCAGCAGGACCCCCCGGGGCTCTGGGGCCAACGTCCTGACTTTC
TRBV5-1	NA	NA	TRBJ1-2	CASSFGPTVRGYTF	TGCGCCAGCAGCTTCGGACCGACAGTTCGTGGCTACACCTTC
TRBV25-1	NA	TRBD2	TRBJ2-1	CASSAPSPLAGGSNEQFF	TGTGCCAGCAGTGCTCCCTCTCCTCTAGCGGGGGGTAGCAATGAGCAGTTCTTC
TRBV7-9	NA	NA	TRBJ2-3	CASSLVTFESADTQYF	TGTGCCAGCAGCTTAGTTACGTTTGAGTCGGCAGATACGCAGTATTTT
TRBV12-3/TRBV12-4	NA	NA	TRBJ2-6	CASSFGGLSSGANVLTF	TGTGCCAGCAGTTTCGGGGGGCTCAGCTCTGGGGCCAACGTCCTGACTTTC
TRBV29-1	NA	NA	TRBJ2-7	CSVAGTLASYEQYF	TGCAGCGTCGCCGGGACTCTTGCCTCCTACGAGCAGTACTTC
TRBV5-1	NA	NA	TRBJ2-3	CASSFSGRLTDTQYF	TGCGCCAGCAGCTTCTCCGGGAGACTCACAGATACGCAGTATTTT
TRBV7-8	NA	NA	TRBJ2-2	CASSLTVTTGELFF	TGTGCCAGCAGCTTAACGGTGACTACCGGGGAGCTGTTTTTT
TRBV4-1	few	NA	TRBJ2-1	CASSYRTATINEQFF	TGCGCCAGCAGCTACAGAACCGCAACCATCAATGAGCAGTTCTTC
TRBV2	NA	TRBD2	TRBJ2-1	CASSAELGLAEVLPYNEQFF	TGTGCCAGCAGTGCCGAACTTGGGCTAGCGGAGGTTCTTCCCTACAATGAGCAGTTCTTC
TRBV7-2	many	NA	TRBJ1-1	CASSPPPMNTEAFF	TGTGCCAGCAGCCCTCCGCCCATGAACACTGAAGCTTTCTTT